Below, 28 T cell receptor beta chains from the same sample are listed, as sequenced in a study of blood T cells in healthy people across ages. For the second PCR, which ran for about 6 to 11 cycles, a sample-barcoded 5' primer and a J-beta primer mix were used. TCRdb used MiXCR to reprocess the 5' RACE reads, holding one entry per CDR3 protein. The sample has approximately 400,000 distinct CDR3 sequences; about half are singletons. Sequencing was done on a sample of blood. The receptors come from a man in his sixties in good health.

V gene TRBV30 combines with J gene TRBJ1-2; 11 bases are a match to TRBD1. Looked up from germline, CDR1 is GTSNPN and CDR2 is SVGIG (reference sequence). V was clipped by 1 base and J by 8 bases; unmatched bases: 3. The CDR3 spans 13 residues. The CDR3, as DNA: TGTGCCTGGAGTGGGGACAGGGGGGGAGGCTACACCTTC. Translation: CAWSGDRGGGYTF. Together with reference TRBV30 and TRBJ1-2, the CDR3 gives the full variable domain: SQTIHQWPATLVQPVGSPLSLECTVEGTSNPNLYWYRQAAGRGLQLLFYSVGIGQISSEVPQNLSASRPQDRQFILSSKKLLLSDSGFYLCAWSGDRGGGYTFGSGTRLTVV.

The rearrangement links TRBV7-9 to TRBJ1-1, with D unresolved. From germline, CDR1 is SEHNR and CDR2 FQNEAQ (reference sequence). The CDR3 has 15 amino acids. The V gene lost 3 bases and the J gene lost 1 base, with 12 bases spanning the gap. In DNA form, the CDR3 reads TGTGCCAGCAGCTTTTTCGAGGGAGGGAACACTGAAGCTTTCTTT. As protein: CASSFFEGGNTEAFF.

In its sample, this clonotype was seen a few times. The rearrangement uses TRBV5-1 and TRBJ2-1, with 10 bases lining up with TRBD2. Germline values: CDR1 SGHRS, CDR2 YFSETQ. With 4 bases clipped from V and 5 bases from J, the junction kept 9 bases outside the gene matches. This CDR3 has 16 residues. The CDR3 protein is CASSGGSGRVDNEQFF. The DNA for the CDR3 is TGCGCCAGCAGCGGGGGGAGCGGGAGGGTCGACAATGAGCAGTTCTTC.

The CDR3 spells CASSSRDRGQWEQYF. The CDR3 DNA sequence: TGCGCCAGCAGCTCCCGGGACAGGGGGCAATGGGAGCAGTACTTC. The chain recombines TRBV5-1 with TRBJ2-7, with 12 positions matching TRBD1. This CDR3 spans 15 amino acids. Germline CDR1 is SGHRS and CDR2 is YFSETQ. The V gene end was trimmed by 3 bases and the J gene end by 7 bases; junction bases not matched to a gene: 8.

This clonotype was seen ten or more times. The CDR3 DNA follows: TGCAGCGTTCTCGGCCGAATGGGGAACGAGCAGTACTTC. This sequence encodes CSVLGRMGNEQYF. V and J are TRBV29-1 and TRBJ2-7, with D hard to call. V was pared by 5 bases and J by 5 bases, with 16 bases between. The CDR3 has 13 residues. Germline CDR1 and CDR2: SQVTM and ANQGSEA.

V gene TRBV7-9 combines with J gene TRBJ1-1; D uncertain. The CDR3 is made up of 12 amino acids. V shed 5 bases and J shed 4 bases, with 8 bases lying between them. From germline, CDR1 is SEHNR and CDR2 FQNEAQ (reference sequence). CDR3 nucleotide sequence: TGTGCCAGCAGCCAAAAGGGCACTGAAGCTTTCTTT. Translated: CASSQKGTEAFF.

Remarks on this clonotype: The junction shows a germline mismatch at one end, possibly a read error. V usage is TRBV7-2 and J usage is TRBJ2-1, with TRBD1 matching 9 bases. Germline loops: CDR1 SGHTA, CDR2 FQGNSA. The CDR3 runs 14 residues. The CDR3 DNA reads TGTGCCGGCAGGCGGGACAGGGCGTACAATGAGCAGTTCTTC. Amino acids: CAGRRDRAYNEQFF. The variable domain in full, completed from reference TRBV7-2 and TRBJ2-1, reads GAGVSQSPSNKVTEKGKDVELRCDPISGHTALYWYRQSLGQGLEFLIYFQGNSAPDKSGLPSDRFSAERTGGSVSTLTIQRTQQEDSAVYLCAGRRDRAYNEQFFGPGTRLTVL.

J is TRBJ1-4 and V is TRBV7-9, with 10 bases aligning to TRBD1. Germline V gene sequence: CDR1 SEHNR, CDR2 FQNEAQ (reference sequence). The CDR3 has 17 amino acids. V lost 5 bases, J lost 7 bases, and 13 bases stayed unmatched. The CDR3 DNA is TGTGCCAGCAGCGAAGGACAGGGGGTACGCCGGCCTGAAAAACTGTTTTTT. This gives the protein CASSEGQGVRRPEKLFF.

The sample holds a few counts of this clonotype. The J gene is TRBJ2-4, the V gene TRBV20-1, with unresolved D. V was shortened by 0 bases and J by 7 bases, with 16 bases between the two germline ends. CDR1 and CDR2 (germline): DFQATT, SNEGSKA (reference sequence). The CDR3 is 15 amino acids. CDR3 in amino acids: CSARELDGISNIQYF. The CDR3 region has the DNA TGCAGTGCTAGAGAGCTAGACGGAATTAGTAACATTCAGTACTTC.

The chain is built from TRBV6-1 and TRBJ1-2; D is perhaps TRBD1 (6 bases). There are 14 residues in the CDR3. Germline lookup yields CDR1 MNHNS and CDR2 SASEGT. Trimming pared 6 bases from V and 3 bases from J, leaving 14 bases between. CDR3 amino acids: CASSVTGLHYGYTF. The CDR3 DNA reads TGTGCCAGCAGCGTGACAGGCCTTCACTATGGCTACACCTTC.

The rearrangement uses TRBV7-2 and TRBJ1-1; 10 bases align to TRBD1. The CDR3 length is 14 residues. Germline V lookup: CDR1 SGHTA, CDR2 FQGNSA. V gave up 5 bases and J gave up 10 bases; unmatched junction bases: 10. The CDR3 protein is CASSQTTGQGVAFF. The CDR3 DNA is TGTGCCAGCAGCCAGACTACCGGACAGGGGGTAGCTTTCTTT.

The J gene is TRBJ1-1, the V gene TRBV6-5; 7 nucleotides agree with TRBD1. The CDR3 is 12 amino acids. V was pared by 6 bases and J by 8 bases, with 6 bases of the junction left unmatched. Per the germline V gene, CDR1 is MNHEY and CDR2 is SVGAGI. CDR3 DNA: TGTGCCAGCAGCATATACAGGGGAGAAGCTTTCTTT. This gives the protein CASSIYRGEAFF.

The rearrangement joins TRBV6-1 to TRBJ1-2, with D hard to call. Germline lookup yields CDR1 MNHNS and CDR2 SASEGT. The CDR3 sequence is 14 residues long. The V end lost 1 base, the J end lost 4 bases, and 10 bases lay between the germline ends. CDR3 residues: CASSEDGGRYGYTF. CDR3 in DNA: TGTGCCAGCAGTGAAGATGGAGGGCGCTATGGCTACACCTTC.

This clonotype was seen a few times. V gene TRBV7-2 combines with J gene TRBJ2-1; D possibly uses TRBD1 or TRBD2 (5 bases each). Germline CDR1 is SGHTA and CDR2 is FQGNSA. Trimming stripped 5 bases from V and 9 bases from J, with 20 bases between. The CDR3 runs to 15 residues. CDR3: CASSVPGATSGEQFF. The CDR3 DNA reads as TGTGCCAGCAGCGTCCCCGGGGCCACGTCTGGTGAGCAGTTCTTC.

This clonotype was observed a few times. The gene calls are TRBV7-3 and TRBJ2-1; 9 nucleotides match TRBD2. V lost 5 bases to trimming and J lost 8 bases; unmatched junction nucleotides: 10. The germline V gene has CDR1 SGHTA and CDR2 FQGTGA. The CDR3 consists of 15 residues. DNA of the CDR3: TGTGCCAGCAGCCCAATCCCATTAGCGGGGGATGAGCAGTTCTTC. Translating gives CASSPIPLAGDEQFF. The whole variable domain, remainder taken from reference TRBV7-3 and TRBJ2-1, is GAGVSQTPSNKVTEKGKYVELRCDPISGHTALYWYRQSLGQGPEFLIYFQGTGAADDSGLPNDRFFAVRPEGSVSTLKIQRTERGDSAVYLCASSPIPLAGDEQFFGPGTRLTVL.

The chain links TRBV3-1 to TRBJ2-3; no definite D call. The V end was cut by 4 bases, the J end by 3 bases, with 20 bases between. The germline V gene encodes CDR1 LGHDT and CDR2 YNNKEL (reference sequence). CDR3 length equals 17 residues. CDR3 sequence: CASSPLRINPGTDTQYF. The DNA of the CDR3 is TGTGCCAGCAGCCCTCTCAGGATAAACCCTGGAACAGATACGCAGTATTTT.

The CDR3 spells CASTKTSGSYEQYF. CDR3 nucleotide sequence: TGTGCCAGCACCAAGACTAGCGGGAGTTACGAGCAGTACTTC. The chain carries TRBV6-2 or TRBV6-3 and TRBJ2-7, with 12 bases that match TRBD2. CDR3 length equals 14 residues. With 7 bases clipped from V and 4 bases from J, the junction kept 5 bases outside the gene matches. In germline, CDR1 is MNHEY, CDR2 SVGEGT.

This sequence joins TRBV6-1 and TRBJ1-5; TRBD1 matches at 7 bases. This CDR3 is built from 15 residues. Trimming removed 6 bases from V and 7 bases from J; junction bases left unmatched: 12. Germline V gene data show CDR1 as MNHNS and CDR2 as SASEGT. The DNA of the CDR3 is TGTGCCAGCAGAGCAAGACAGGGCGGGGTCCAGCCCCAGCATTTT. Translating it yields CASRARQGGVQPQHF.

This clonotype turned up a few times. The chain uses TRBV29-1 and TRBJ2-5; D possibly uses TRBD1 or TRBD2 (5 bases each). The CDR3 is 13 residues long. V was pared by 2 bases and J by 11 bases, with 18 bases between. Germline V gives CDR1 SQVTM, CDR2 ANQGSEA. This chain's CDR3 is CSVEQQARGEQYF. The CDR3 nucleotides read TGCAGCGTTGAACAACAGGCTCGTGGGGAGCAGTACTTC.

This clonotype has just a few counts. The V and J genes are TRBV29-1 and TRBJ2-3; D uncertain. The V end lost 0 bases, the J end lost 8 bases, and 24 bases lay between the germline ends. This CDR3 contains 17 residues. In germline, CDR1 is SQVTM, CDR2 ANQGSEA. CDR3 bases: TGCAGCGTTGAAGATCAAGTTGGGCCCCGGTGGGGTGGTACGCAGTATTTT. Translated: CSVEDQVGPRWGGTQYF.

Concerning this clonotype: The junction and the germline gene differ at one end; a read error may be behind it. The chain combines TRBV7-2 with TRBJ2-7; D is unresolved. Looked up from germline, CDR1 is SGHTA and CDR2 is FQGNSA. The CDR3 is made up of 15 amino acids. The CDR3 reads CASGFGGEVPYEQYF. The CDR3 bases are TGTGCCAGCGGCTTCGGTGGCGAGGTTCCCTACGAGCAGTACTTC.

This clonotype was seen just once. A read error may produce the germline difference seen at one junction end. The chain employs TRBV27 and TRBJ1-2; no clear D. Germline CDR1 MNHEY, CDR2 SMNVEV (reference sequence). This CDR3 contains 13 residues. In DNA form, the CDR3 reads TGCGCCAGCAGTTCCTCGGGGTCATGGAGCTACACCTTC. Protein sequence: CASSSSGSWSYTF.

This clonotype was observed a handful of times. The chain has TRBV30 and TRBJ2-1; a weak D match, TRBD1 (5 bases). Germline assignment: CDR1 GTSNPN and CDR2 SVGIG (reference sequence). This CDR3 region has 12 residues. Trimming left V 2 bases short and J 6 bases short, with 8 bases between. CDR3 region: CAWSPDSNEQFF. DNA of the CDR3: TGTGCCTGGAGTCCCGACAGCAATGAGCAGTTCTTC. The full variable domain, completed using reference TRBV30 and TRBJ2-1, is SQTIHQWPATLVQPVGSPLSLECTVEGTSNPNLYWYRQAAGRGLQLLFYSVGIGQISSEVPQNLSASRPQDRQFILSSKKLLLSDSGFYLCAWSPDSNEQFFGPGTRLTVL.

The chain joins TRBV7-9 to TRBJ1-5; possibly TRBD1 for D (5 bases). This CDR3 has 17 amino acids. Germline V gives CDR1 SEHNR, CDR2 FQNEAQ (reference sequence). The ends were cut back, 6 bases at V and 3 bases at J, with 21 bases in the middle. The CDR3 DNA sequence: TGTGCCAGCAGGGATGATGACAGTTTTCGGATCAATCAGCCCCAGCATTTT. Its protein is CASRDDDSFRINQPQHF.

The chain has TRBV5-1 and TRBJ2-5; 9 positions match TRBD1. TRBJ2-4 explains the end of the DNA better; the J call may be wrong. The V gene's germline CDR1 is SGHRS and CDR2 YFSETQ. The CDR3 consists of 16 residues. CDR3 sequence (DNA): TGCGCCAGCAGCCCGGGACAGGGATCTGACAAAAACATTCAGTACTTC. It yields the protein CASSPGQGSDKNIQYF.

The chain links TRBV20-1 to TRBJ2-1; TRBD2 might be the D (6 bases). This CDR3 is built from 15 residues. CDR1 and CDR2 (germline): DFQATT, SNEGSKA (reference sequence). The V gene lost 5 bases and the J gene lost 4 bases, with 18 bases spanning the gap. The CDR3 DNA reads TGCAGTGCTTCTATGACTAGGACCCATTACAATGAGCAGTTCTTC. Translating it yields CSASMTRTHYNEQFF.

As to this clonotype: A much larger clone lies a single base off, so this may be a read error. The genes are TRBV28 and TRBJ2-7; D not certain. Germline V gene data show CDR1 as MDHEN and CDR2 as SYDVKM. The CDR3 has 15 residues. CDR3 coding DNA: TGTGCCAGCCTCCCCCTCCAGGTGCGTGATTACGAGCGGTACTTC. This sequence encodes CASLPLQVRDYERYF.

The V gene is TRBV6-5, the J gene TRBJ2-7; maybe TRBD1 (6 bases). The CDR3 totals 15 residues. Trimming removed 0 bases from V and 2 bases from J, with 11 bases in between. In germline, CDR1 is MNHEY, CDR2 SVGAGI. The CDR3 spells CASSYSRGWAYEQYF. For the CDR3, the DNA is TGTGCCAGCAGTTACTCAAGGGGGTGGGCCTACGAGCAGTACTTC.